What follows is one T cell receptor beta chain and its context. Antigen unknown. The data were taken from a study of CD8+ T cells in alopecia areata. V was cut by 6 bases and J by 0 bases, with 12 bases left in between. This CDR3 spans 15 amino acids. Germline CDR1 MNHEY, CDR2 SVGAGI. General study findings and limits: Lesional scalp, notably in alopecia totalis/universalis, had clonality above that of normal scalp. Among the 100 top clones, expanded CD8+ clones, like scalp clonality, were significantly decreased by tofacitinib.

Indicated treatment: oral pan-JAK inhibitor, 5-10 mg twice daily. Obtained from alopecia areata patients were lesional scalp punch biopsies along with peripheral blood. Sequencing templates came from extracted RNA that was reverse transcribed into cDNA. Here immunoSEQ multiplex PCR was the method, and the copy in TCRdb shows in-frame clones only, minus some. The sample has fewer than 150,000 clones, around 82% seen once. V and J are TRBV6-5 and TRBJ1-5; maybe TRBD1 (6 bases). This specimen was CD8+ T cells sorted from blood, taken at week 4, from a patient treated with tofacitinib. The source is a human donor with alopecia areata. The CDR3 DNA reads TGTGCCAGCAGCCCTGGACAGAATAGCAATCAGCCCCAGCATTTT. Amino acid sequence: CASSPGQNSNQPQHF.